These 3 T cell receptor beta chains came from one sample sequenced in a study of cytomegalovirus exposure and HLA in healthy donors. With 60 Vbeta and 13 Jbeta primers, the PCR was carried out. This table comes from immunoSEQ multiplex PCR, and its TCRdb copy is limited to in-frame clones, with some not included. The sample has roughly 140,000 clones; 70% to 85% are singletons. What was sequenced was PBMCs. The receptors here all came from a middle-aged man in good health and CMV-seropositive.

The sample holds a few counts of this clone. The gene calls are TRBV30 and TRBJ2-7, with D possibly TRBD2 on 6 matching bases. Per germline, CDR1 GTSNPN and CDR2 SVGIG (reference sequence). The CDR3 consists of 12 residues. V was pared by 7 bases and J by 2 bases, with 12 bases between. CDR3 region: CAFIGGAYEQYF. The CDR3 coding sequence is TGTGCCTTCATTGGCGGGGCCTACGAGCAGTACTTC.

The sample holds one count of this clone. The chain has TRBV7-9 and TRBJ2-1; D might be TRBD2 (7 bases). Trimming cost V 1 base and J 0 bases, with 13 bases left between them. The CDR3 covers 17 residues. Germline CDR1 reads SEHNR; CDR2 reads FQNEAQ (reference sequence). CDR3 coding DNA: TGTGCCAGCAGCTTAGTTGGGGGCGGGAGCTCCTACAATGAGCAGTTCTTC. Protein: CASSLVGGGSSYNEQFF.

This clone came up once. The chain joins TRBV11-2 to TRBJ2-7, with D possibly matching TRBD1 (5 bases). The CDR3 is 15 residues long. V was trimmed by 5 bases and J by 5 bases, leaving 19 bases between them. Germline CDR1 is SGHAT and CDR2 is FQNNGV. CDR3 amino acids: CASSQAGRVSNEQYF. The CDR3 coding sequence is TGTGCCAGCAGCCAGGCCGGCAGGGTCAGCAACGAGCAGTACTTC.